This T cell receptor beta chain was recorded in a study of cytomegalovirus exposure and HLA in healthy donors. Study-wide context: A subsequent analysis stated that the 110 or so validation repertoires were run on the same platform as the 550 to 750 first-cohort repertoires.

While the first cohort had 600 to 800 subjects, the donors belonged to the separate validation cohort of over a hundred subjects. Whole-study results and caveats: In a later analysis, first-cohort TCR clusters were found to tend to co-occur in the approximately 120 validation repertoires.

TCRdb's copy holds only in-frame clones and misses some; the assay was immunoSEQ multiplex PCR. The sample lists 45,000 to 55,000 clones; about nine tenths were seen once. This clone has only a few counts. The antigen remains undetermined. The TCR originated in a woman between 25 and 40 years old in good health and CMV-seronegative. Sequencing used PBMCs.

This chain's CDR3 is CASVLEGASSYEQYF. In DNA form, the CDR3 reads TGTGCCAGCGTCCTGGAGGGAGCCTCCTCCTACGAGCAGTACTTC. This sequence joins TRBV6-1 and TRBJ2-7, with D maybe TRBD2 (6 bases). This CDR3 region has 15 residues. Germline V CDR1 and CDR2: MNHNS, SASEGT. Trimming pared 8 bases from V and 0 bases from J, leaving 17 bases between.